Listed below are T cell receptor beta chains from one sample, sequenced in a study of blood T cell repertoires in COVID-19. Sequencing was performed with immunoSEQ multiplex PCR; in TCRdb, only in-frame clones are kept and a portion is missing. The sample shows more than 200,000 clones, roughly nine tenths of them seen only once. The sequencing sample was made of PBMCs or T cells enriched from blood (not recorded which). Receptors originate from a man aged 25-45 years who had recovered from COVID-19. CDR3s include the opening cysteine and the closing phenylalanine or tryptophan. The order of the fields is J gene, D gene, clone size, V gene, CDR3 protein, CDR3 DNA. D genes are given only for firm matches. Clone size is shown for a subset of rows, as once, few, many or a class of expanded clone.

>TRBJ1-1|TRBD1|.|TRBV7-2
CASSFTLGQGNTEAFF
TGTGCCAGCAGCTTTACGTTGGGACAGGGGAACACTGAAGCTTTCTTT
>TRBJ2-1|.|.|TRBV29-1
CSANRDVNEQFF
TGCAGCGCAAACAGGGATGTCAATGAGCAGTTCTTC
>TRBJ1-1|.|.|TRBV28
CASSLGWADTEAFF
TGTGCCAGCAGTTTAGGCTGGGCTGACACTGAAGCTTTCTTT
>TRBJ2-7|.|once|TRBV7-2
CASSLDIPREQYF
TGTGCCAGCAGCTTGGACATCCCCCGCGAGCAGTACTTC
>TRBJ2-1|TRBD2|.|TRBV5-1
CASSPGFGAGTYNEQFF
TGCGCCAGCAGCCCCGGGTTCGGAGCGGGGACCTACAATGAGCAGTTCTTC
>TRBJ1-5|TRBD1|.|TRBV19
CASKTGWNQPQHF
TGTGCCAGTAAGACAGGGTGGAATCAGCCCCAGCATTTT
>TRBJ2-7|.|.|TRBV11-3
CASSQQGTYEQYF
TGTGCCAGCAGCCAGCAGGGGACCTACGAGCAGTACTTC
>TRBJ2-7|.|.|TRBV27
CASSYGTLREQYF
TGTGCCAGCAGTTATGGCACGCTGAGGGAGCAGTACTTC
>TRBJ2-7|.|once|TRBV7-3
CASSPTGPRDEQYF
TGTGCCAGCAGCCCCACAGGGCCCAGGGACGAGCAGTACTTC
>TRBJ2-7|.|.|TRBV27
CASKPTGETYEQYF
TGTGCCAGCAAGCCAACAGGTGAAACCTACGAGCAGTACTTC
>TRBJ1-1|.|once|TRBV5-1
CASSSTGTLNTEAFF
TGCGCCAGCAGCTCTACCGGGACACTGAACACTGAAGCTTTCTTT
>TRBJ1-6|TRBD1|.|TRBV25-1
CASSESVLQGPPYSPLHF
TGTGCCAGCAGTGAATCTGTCCTACAGGGGCCCCCATATTCACCCCTCCACTTT
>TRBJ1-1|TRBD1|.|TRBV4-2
CASSQVAGQGAHRATEAFF
TGTGCCAGCAGCCAAGTAGCGGGACAGGGGGCGCATCGAGCCACTGAAGCTTTCTTT
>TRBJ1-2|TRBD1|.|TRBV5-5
CASSLTGGVPNYGYTF
TGTGCCAGCAGCTTGACAGGGGGCGTCCCTAACTATGGCTACACCTTC
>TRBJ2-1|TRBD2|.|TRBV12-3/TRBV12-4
CASRTSGFNEQFF
TGTGCCAGCAGGACTAGCGGGTTCAATGAGCAGTTCTTC
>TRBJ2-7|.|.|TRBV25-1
CASSPNRAGIEQYF
TGTGCCAGCAGCCCAAACAGGGCCGGCATCGAGCAGTACTTC
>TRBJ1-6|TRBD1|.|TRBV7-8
CASSLGTNRGAPLHF
TGTGCCAGCAGCTTAGGAACTAACAGGGGGGCACCCCTCCACTTT
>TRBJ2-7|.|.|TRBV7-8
CASSLRGGGLYEQYF
TGTGCCAGCAGCTTACGCGGAGGGGGACTATACGAGCAGTACTTC
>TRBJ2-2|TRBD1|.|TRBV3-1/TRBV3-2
CASSQEGQGSDGELFF
TGTGCCAGCAGCCAAGAAGGACAGGGGTCGGACGGGGAGCTGTTTTTT
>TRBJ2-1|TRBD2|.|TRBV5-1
CASSLVFRLADNNEQFF
TGCGCCAGCAGCTTGGTGTTTCGACTAGCGGATAACAATGAGCAGTTCTTC
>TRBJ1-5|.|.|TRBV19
CASSSTIGQPQHF
TGTGCCAGTAGTTCCACCATCGGTCAGCCCCAGCATTTT
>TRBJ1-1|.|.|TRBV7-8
CASSQQGEAFF
TGTGCCAGCAGCCAACAGGGTGAAGCTTTCTTT
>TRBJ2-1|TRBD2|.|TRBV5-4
CASSFPGGRAEQFF
TGTGCCAGCAGCTTCCCCGGCGGGAGGGCTGAGCAGTTCTTC
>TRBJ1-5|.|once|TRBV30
CAWSARDLEPQHF
TGTGCCTGGAGTGCGAGGGATCTGGAGCCCCAGCATTTT
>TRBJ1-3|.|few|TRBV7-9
CASSPGTEHSGNTIYF
TGTGCCAGCAGCCCTGGGACTGAACACTCTGGAAACACCATATATTTT
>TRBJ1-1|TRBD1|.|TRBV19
CASRGGQGRLPEAFF
TGTGCCAGTAGGGGGGGACAGGGTCGACTCCCTGAAGCTTTCTTT
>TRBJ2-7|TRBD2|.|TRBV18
CASSPAGGIYEQYF
TGTGCCAGCTCACCCGCCGGGGGGATTTACGAGCAGTACTTC
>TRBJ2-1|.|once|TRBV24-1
CATSDSRDPYNEQFF
TGTGCCACCAGTGACTCGCGGGACCCGTACAATGAGCAGTTCTTC
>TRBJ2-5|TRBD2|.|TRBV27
CASSLSGLAVETQYF
TGTGCCAGCAGTTTAAGCGGACTAGCGGTAGAGACCCAGTACTTC